This TCR beta chain was found in a study of PD-1 blockade in classical Hodgkin lymphoma. Study-wide points: Newly diagnosed patients were reported to start with lower TCR diversity than healthy donors. The repertoire differences lack a defined cause, possibly disease activity or prior therapy. Patients who responded completely had about the same baseline diversity as newly diagnosed patients.

Clones were sequenced by immunoSEQ multiplex PCR, and TCRdb holds only the in-frame ones, with some missing. The repertoire has 20,000 to 25,000 clones, roughly 80% of them found once; the top ten carry about a sixth. This clone was counted only a few times. As yet, its antigen is unknown. Every single patient, without exception, relapsed after autologous stem cell transplantation, and brentuximab vedotin exposure varied. The origin of this receptor is a human donor with classical Hodgkin lymphoma. The sample consisted of peripheral blood mononuclear cells (PBMCs), taken before the second cycle of nivolumab.

The CDR3: CASGLATGTGYTGELFF. CDR3 nucleotide sequence: TGTGCTAGTGGTTTGGCTACCGGGACAGGGTATACCGGGGAGCTGTTTTTT. V is TRBV12-5 and J is TRBJ2-2; TRBD1 matches 9 bases. The CDR3 is made up of 17 amino acids. V was pared by 1 base and J by 5 bases, with 8 bases of the junction left unmatched. CDR1 is LGHNT, CDR2 FRNRAP, per germline. Full variable domain (outside the CDR3, taken from reference TRBV12-5 and TRBJ2-2): DARVTQTPRHKVTEMGQEVTMRCQPILGHNTVFWYRQTMMQGLELLAYFRNRAPLDDSGMPKDRFSAEMPDATLATLKIQPSEPRDSAVYFCASGLATGTGYTGELFFGEGSRLTVL.